These 10 T cell receptor beta chains came from one sample sequenced in a study of OX40 agonist ivuxolimab in advanced cancers. Repertoires were generated with immunoSEQ multiplex PCR, while TCRdb's copy carries only in-frame clones and drops some. The table shows tens of thousands of clones, with under 85% occurring only once. The material was CD4+ or CD8+ T cells sorted from blood, obtained in a trial of the OX40 agonist ivuxolimab. These receptors all come from an adult with an advanced solid tumor such as melanoma, head and neck, liver or kidney cancer.

This chain connects TRBV5-5 to TRBJ1-4; D not resolved. With 0 bases removed from V and 1 base from J, the gap between germline ends came to 7 bases. The CDR3 is 15 residues long. The V gene's germline CDR1 is SGHKS and CDR2 YYEKEE (reference sequence). DNA of the CDR3: TGTGCCAGCAGCTTGGATTTAGGAACTAATGAAAAACTGTTTTTT. Translation gives CASSLDLGTNEKLFF.

This sequence joins TRBV2 and TRBJ2-7; D call uncertain. V lost 7 bases, J lost 4 bases, and 11 bases lay in between. In germline, CDR1 is SNHLY, CDR2 FYNNEI. The CDR3 is made up of 12 amino acids. The CDR3 spells CASNSSPYEQYF. For the CDR3, the DNA is TGTGCCAGCAATTCATCCCCGTACGAGCAGTACTTC.

The V and J genes are TRBV6-1 and TRBJ1-5, with a tentative D call TRBD1 (6 bases). V was cut by 4 bases and J by 0 bases, with 19 bases left in between. The CDR3 has 18 amino acids. The V gene's germline CDR1 is MNHNS and CDR2 SASEGT. CDR3 in DNA: TGTGCCAGCAGTGCAAAGAGGGGGGCGTTAGTTAGCAATCAGCCCCAGCATTTT. This sequence encodes CASSAKRGALVSNQPQHF.

The chain recombines TRBV6-1 with TRBJ2-7, with D possibly matching TRBD2 (5 bases). CDR3 length: 13 amino acids. The germline CDR1 and CDR2 sequences are MNHNS and SASEGT. With 7 bases removed from V and 2 bases from J, the gap between germline ends came to 12 bases. Written as DNA, the CDR3 is TGTGCCAGCACCTCGGGATATCCCTACGAGCAGTACTTC. Its translation: CASTSGYPYEQYF.

The J gene is TRBJ1-2, the V gene TRBV9, with 7 nucleotides matching TRBD1. The CDR3 runs 13 residues. Germline lookup yields CDR1 SGDLS and CDR2 YYNGEE. The junction had 4 bases not matched to a gene; V was cut back by 3 bases and J by 5 bases. CDR3 protein: CASSEGQRYGYTF. In nucleotides, the CDR3 is TGTGCCAGCAGCGAGGGACAGAGATATGGCTACACCTTC. The complete variable domain, with remaining parts taken from reference TRBV9 and TRBJ1-2, reads DSGVTQTPKHLITATGQRVTLRCSPRSGDLSVYWYQQSLDQGLQFLIQYYNGEERAKGNILERFSAQQFPDLHSELNLSSLELGDSALYFCASSEGQRYGYTFGSGTRLTVV.

The chain recombines TRBV10-3 with TRBJ1-1; 9 nucleotides line up with TRBD1. With V trimmed by 6 bases and J by 0 bases, 5 bases remained unmatched. CDR1 and CDR2 from the germline V gene are ENHRY and SYGVKD. This CDR3 contains 15 residues. The chain's CDR3 is CAIRGTGNLNTEAFF. For the CDR3, the DNA is TGTGCCATCAGGGGGACAGGGAATCTGAACACTGAAGCTTTCTTT.

The chain recombines TRBV5-6 with TRBJ2-3; 9 bases map to TRBD1. V lost 3 bases and J lost 6; bases outside the gene matches: 8. This CDR3 contains 15 residues. The germline CDR1 and CDR2 sequences are SGHDT and YYEEEE. CDR3 amino acids: CASSWGQGGRDTQYF. CDR3 sequence (DNA): TGTGCCAGCAGCTGGGGACAGGGAGGAAGGGATACGCAGTATTTT.

The chain recombines TRBV9 with TRBJ1-1; TRBD1 matches at 7 bases. Trimming at V came to 4 bases and at J to 4 bases, leaving 4 bases not matched to a gene. The CDR3 length is 13 residues. Germline V lookup: CDR1 SGDLS, CDR2 YYNGEE. Here the CDR3 DNA reads TGTGCCAGCAGCCCCACAGGGGCCACTGAAGCTTTCTTT. It translates to CASSPTGATEAFF.

This chain joins TRBV4-3 and TRBJ2-7; tentative D call: TRBD1 (5 bases). Germline CDR1 reads LGHNA; CDR2 reads YSLEER. CDR3 length: 18 residues. V shed 0 bases and J shed 3 bases, with 21 bases lying between them. The DNA for the CDR3 is TGCGCCAGCAGCCAAGATATGGATGCACGTGGGGCGAGCTACGAGCAGTACTTC. Residues: CASSQDMDARGASYEQYF.

This clone was observed a handful of times. The CDR3 DNA sequence: TGTGCCAGCAGTTCTCGATTGACAGGACTCCAAGAGACCCAGTACTTC. Protein: CASSSRLTGLQETQYF. This chain links TRBV6-5 with TRBJ2-5, with D possibly matching TRBD1 (6 bases). CDR3 size: 16 residues. Trimming took 4 bases from V and 1 from J, leaving 16 bases between them. The germline V gene encodes CDR1 MNHEY and CDR2 SVGAGI.